This T cell receptor (beta chain) was documented in a study of human T cells and chemical hapten exposure. TCRdb processed the RACE reads anew with MiXCR; each CDR3 protein has one entry. The sample records approximately 90,000 distinct CDR3 sequences, over 9.5% being singletons. The time point: patch test 1, 2 weeks after DPC sensitization. Treatment given: therapeutic diphenylcyclopropenone sensitization with weekly scalp DPC. This CDR3 region has 14 residues. CDR1 and CDR2 from the germline V gene are DFQATT and SNEGSKA (reference sequence). V lost 3 bases, J lost 1 base, and 11 bases lay in between.

V usage is TRBV20-1 and J usage is TRBJ2-3, with D uncertain. The sample in question was whole blood, obtained in connection with sensitization to the hapten diphenylcyclopropenone (DPC). This TCR derives from a man aged 40-49 years with alopecia areata. Some clones in this sample may be carry-over from other donors' samples. CDR3 sequence (DNA): TGCAGTGCTAGGGACCAACGGGGCACAGATACGCAGTATTTT. Protein product: CSARDQRGTDTQYF.